This section outlines one T cell receptor beta chain sequence together with its context. Its antigen remains unknown. The source of the sample is a study of PD-1 blockade in classical Hodgkin lymphoma. Study results and caveats: Relative to healthy donors, newly diagnosed patients reportedly had lower baseline TCR diversity, which was reported as lower still in relapsed/refractory patients. The study found complete responders had baseline diversity similar to newly diagnosed patients.

The CDR3 is 15 amino acids. Trimming removed 5 bases at V and 3 bases at J, with 16 bases between. Germline V gives CDR1 SGHDN, CDR2 FVKESK. This sample's time point: cycle 4 day 1 (C4D1), after 6 weeks of nivolumab. Brentuximab vedotin exposure varied among the patients, all of whom had relapsed after autologous stem cell transplantation. Patients reached a best response of complete response, partial response or progressive disease. Assay used: immunoSEQ multiplex PCR; TCRdb lists only in-frame clones, some missing. Altogether more than 30,000 clones are present, around 80% being singletons, with the ten largest covering more than 8%.

The V and J genes are TRBV14 and TRBJ1-1, with unresolved D. This material consisted of peripheral blood mononuclear cells (PBMCs), taken before the fourth cycle of nivolumab. This sequence was found in a human donor with classical Hodgkin lymphoma. The CDR3 region has the DNA TGTGCCAGCAGCTTCCACGGAACGGAGGACACTGAAGCTTTCTTT. Translation: CASSFHGTEDTEAFF.